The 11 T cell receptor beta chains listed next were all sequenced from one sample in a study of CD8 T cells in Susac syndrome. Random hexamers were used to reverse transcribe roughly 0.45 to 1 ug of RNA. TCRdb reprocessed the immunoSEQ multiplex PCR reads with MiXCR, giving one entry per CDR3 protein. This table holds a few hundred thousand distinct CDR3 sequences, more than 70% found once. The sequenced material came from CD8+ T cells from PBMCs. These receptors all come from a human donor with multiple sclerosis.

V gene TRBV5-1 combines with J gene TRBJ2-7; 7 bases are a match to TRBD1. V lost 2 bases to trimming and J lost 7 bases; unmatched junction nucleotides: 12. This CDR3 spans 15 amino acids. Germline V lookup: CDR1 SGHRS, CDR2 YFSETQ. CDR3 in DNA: TGCGCCAGCAGCTTTTCTCAGGGACAGAAATATGAGCAGTACTTC. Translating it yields CASSFSQGQKYEQYF.

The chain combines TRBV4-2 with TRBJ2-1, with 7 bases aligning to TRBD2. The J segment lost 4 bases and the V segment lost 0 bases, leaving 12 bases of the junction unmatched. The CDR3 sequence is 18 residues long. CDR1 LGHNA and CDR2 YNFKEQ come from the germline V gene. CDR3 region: CASSQDSAERGIYNEQFF. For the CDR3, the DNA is TGTGCCAGCAGCCAAGATTCCGCGGAGCGGGGCATTTACAATGAGCAGTTCTTC.

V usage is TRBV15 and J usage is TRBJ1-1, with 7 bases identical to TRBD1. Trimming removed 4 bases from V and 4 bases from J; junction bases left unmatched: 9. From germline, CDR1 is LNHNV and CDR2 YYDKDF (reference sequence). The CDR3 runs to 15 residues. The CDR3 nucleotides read TGTGCCACCAGCACCCCGACAGGGTTGTTCACTGAAGCTTTCTTT. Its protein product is CATSTPTGLFTEAFF.

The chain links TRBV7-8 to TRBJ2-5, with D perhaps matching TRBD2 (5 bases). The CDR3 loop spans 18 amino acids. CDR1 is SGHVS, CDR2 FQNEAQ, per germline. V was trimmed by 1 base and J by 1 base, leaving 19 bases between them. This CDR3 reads CASSLDSYGLGSQETQYF. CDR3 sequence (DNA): TGTGCCAGCAGCTTAGATTCGTATGGATTGGGGAGCCAAGAGACCCAGTACTTC.

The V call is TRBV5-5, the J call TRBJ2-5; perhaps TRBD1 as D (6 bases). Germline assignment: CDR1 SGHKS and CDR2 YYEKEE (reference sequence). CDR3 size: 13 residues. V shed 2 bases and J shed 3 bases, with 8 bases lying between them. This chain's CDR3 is CASSLPGEETQYF. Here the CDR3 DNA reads TGTGCCAGCAGCTTACCAGGGGAAGAGACCCAGTACTTC.

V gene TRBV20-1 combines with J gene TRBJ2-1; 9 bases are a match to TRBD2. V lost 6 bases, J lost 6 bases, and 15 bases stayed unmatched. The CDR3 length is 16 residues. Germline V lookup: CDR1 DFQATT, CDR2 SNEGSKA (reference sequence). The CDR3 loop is CSASSGRETWGNEQFF. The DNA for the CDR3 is TGCAGTGCGAGTAGCGGGAGAGAAACTTGGGGCAATGAGCAGTTCTTC.

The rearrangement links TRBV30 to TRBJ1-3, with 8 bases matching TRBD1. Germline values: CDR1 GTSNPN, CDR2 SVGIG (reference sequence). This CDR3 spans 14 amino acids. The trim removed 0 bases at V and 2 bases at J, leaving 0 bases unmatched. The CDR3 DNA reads TGTGCCTGGAGTGTACAGGGGGCTGGAAACACCATATATTTT. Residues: CAWSVQGAGNTIYF.

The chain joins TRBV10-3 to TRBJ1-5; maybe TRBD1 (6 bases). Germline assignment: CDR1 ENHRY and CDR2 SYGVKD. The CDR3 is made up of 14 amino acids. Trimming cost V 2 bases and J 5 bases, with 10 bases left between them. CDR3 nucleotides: TGTGCCATCAGTGAGAGGCGGACAGATCAGCCCCAGCATTTT. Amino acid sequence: CAISERRTDQPQHF.

The CDR3 region has the DNA TGTGCCAGCAGTTCGGGGACGGCTACCGGGGAGCTGTTTTTT. Translating gives CASSSGTATGELFF. The chain links TRBV27 to TRBJ2-2; D possibly matches TRBD1 or TRBD2 (5 bases each). This CDR3 region has 14 residues. Per germline, CDR1 MNHEY and CDR2 SMNVEV (reference sequence). V was pared by 4 bases and J by 5 bases, with 11 bases between.

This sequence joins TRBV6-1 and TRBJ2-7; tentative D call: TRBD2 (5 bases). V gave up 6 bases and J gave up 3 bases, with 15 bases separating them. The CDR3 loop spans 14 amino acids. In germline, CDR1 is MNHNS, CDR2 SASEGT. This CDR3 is CASSGLVHSYEQYF. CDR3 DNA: TGTGCCAGCAGCGGACTTGTACACAGCTACGAGCAGTACTTC.

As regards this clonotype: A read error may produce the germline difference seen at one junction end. The CDR3 bases are TGTGCCACCAGTAACCGGGCTAGTAATGATAAACTGTTTTTT. This encodes CATSNRASNDKLFF. The chain recombines TRBV15 with TRBJ1-4; no reliable D call. The CDR3 extends over 14 amino acids. Germline CDR1 and CDR2: LNHNV and YYDKDF (reference sequence). Looking up the rest from reference TRBV15 and TRBJ1-4 gives the full variable domain: DAMVIQNPRYQVTQFGKPVTLSCSQTLNHNVMYWYQQKSSQAPKLLFHYYDKDFNNEADTPDNFQSRRPNTSFCFLDIRSPGLGDTAMYLCATSNRASNDKLFFGSGTQLSVL.